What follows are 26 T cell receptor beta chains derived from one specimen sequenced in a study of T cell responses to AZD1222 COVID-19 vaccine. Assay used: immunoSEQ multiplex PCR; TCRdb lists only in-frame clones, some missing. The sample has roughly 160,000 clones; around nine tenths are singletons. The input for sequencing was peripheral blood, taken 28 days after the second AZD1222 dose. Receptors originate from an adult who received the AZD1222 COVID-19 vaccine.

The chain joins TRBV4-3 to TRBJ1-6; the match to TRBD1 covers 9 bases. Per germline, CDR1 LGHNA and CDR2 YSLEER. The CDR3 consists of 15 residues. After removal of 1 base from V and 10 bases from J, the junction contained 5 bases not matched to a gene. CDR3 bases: TGCGCCAGCAGCCAAGCCGGACAGGGGAACTCACCCCTCCACTTT. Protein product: CASSQAGQGNSPLHF.

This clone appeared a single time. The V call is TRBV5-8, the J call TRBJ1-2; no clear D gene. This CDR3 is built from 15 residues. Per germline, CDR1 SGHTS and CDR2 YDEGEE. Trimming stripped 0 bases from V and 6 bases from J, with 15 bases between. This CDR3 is CASSLGGASGDGYTF. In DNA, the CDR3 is TGTGCCAGCAGCTTGGGGGGAGCCAGCGGGGATGGCTACACCTTC.

In DNA form, the CDR3 reads TGTGCCAGCAGCCAAGCCCGGGGCCCTTGTACCTTC. Residues: CASSQARGPCTF. V is TRBV14 and J is TRBJ1-2, with D perhaps matching TRBD1 (5 bases). Looked up from germline, CDR1 is SGHDN and CDR2 is FVKESK. This CDR3 region has 12 residues. V was cut by 1 base and J by 14 bases, with 14 bases left in between.

The CDR3 here is CASSQVGSPGQGRDTQYF. The CDR3 DNA follows: TGTGCCAGCAGCCAAGTCGGGTCGCCGGGACAGGGGCGGGATACGCAGTATTTT. The genes are TRBV4-2 and TRBJ2-3; 10 bases are shared with TRBD1. Germline assignment: CDR1 LGHNA and CDR2 YNFKEQ. This CDR3 has 18 residues. V lost 1 base to trimming and J lost 6 bases; unmatched junction nucleotides: 13.

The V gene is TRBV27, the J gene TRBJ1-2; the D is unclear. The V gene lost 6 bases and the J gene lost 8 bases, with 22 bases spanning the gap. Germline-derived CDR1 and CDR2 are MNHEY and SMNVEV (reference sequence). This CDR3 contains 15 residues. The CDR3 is CASSFRDQALKGYTF. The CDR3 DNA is TGTGCCAGCAGCTTCCGAGATCAGGCGCTAAAAGGCTACACCTTC.

CDR3 protein: CASSSRALVGGDTQYF. The CDR3, as DNA: TGTGCCAGCAGCAGCCGGGCCTTAGTCGGGGGAGATACGCAGTATTTT. V and J are TRBV5-4 and TRBJ2-3; perhaps TRBD2 as D (6 bases). Trimming took 4 bases from V and 5 from J, leaving 20 bases between them. The CDR3 runs 16 residues. Germline CDR1 reads SGHNT; CDR2 reads YYREEE (reference sequence).

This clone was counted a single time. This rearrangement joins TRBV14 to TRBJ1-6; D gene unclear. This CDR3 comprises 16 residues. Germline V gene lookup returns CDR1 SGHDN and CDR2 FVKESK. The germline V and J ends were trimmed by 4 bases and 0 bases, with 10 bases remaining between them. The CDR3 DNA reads TGTGCCAGCAGCCTAGGATCTAACTCCTATAATTCACCCCTCCACTTT. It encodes CASSLGSNSYNSPLHF.

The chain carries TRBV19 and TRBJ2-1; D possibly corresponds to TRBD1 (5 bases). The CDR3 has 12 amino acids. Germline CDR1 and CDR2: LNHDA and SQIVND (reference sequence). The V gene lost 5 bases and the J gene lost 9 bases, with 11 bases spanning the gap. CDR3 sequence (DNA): TGTGCCAGTAGTGACGCAAGGGGTGAGCAGTTCTTC. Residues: CASSDARGEQFF. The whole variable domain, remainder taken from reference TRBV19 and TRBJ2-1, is DGGITQSPKYLFRKEGQNVTLSCEQNLNHDAMYWYRQDPGQGLRLIYYSQIVNDFQKGDIAEGYSVSREKKESFPLTVTSAQKNPTAFYLCASSDARGEQFFGPGTRLTVL.

DNA of the CDR3: TGTGCCAGCAGCGTAGGAAAGCAACGAAGCACTGAAGCTTTCTTT. It codes for CASSVGKQRSTEAFF. This sequence joins TRBV9 and TRBJ1-1; D call uncertain. The CDR3 runs to 15 residues. Germline values: CDR1 SGDLS, CDR2 YYNGEE. V was pared by 0 bases and J by 4 bases, with 13 bases between.

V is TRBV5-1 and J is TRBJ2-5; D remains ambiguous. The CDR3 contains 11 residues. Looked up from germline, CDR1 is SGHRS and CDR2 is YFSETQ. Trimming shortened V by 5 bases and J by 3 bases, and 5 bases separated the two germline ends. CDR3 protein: CASSHKETQYF. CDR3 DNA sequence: TGCGCCAGCAGTCATAAAGAGACCCAGTACTTC.

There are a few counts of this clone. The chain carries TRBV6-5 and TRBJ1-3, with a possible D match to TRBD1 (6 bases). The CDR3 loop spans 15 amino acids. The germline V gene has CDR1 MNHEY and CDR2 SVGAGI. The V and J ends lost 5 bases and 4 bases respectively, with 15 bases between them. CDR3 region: CASSTHRASGNTIYF. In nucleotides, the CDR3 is TGTGCCAGCAGTACCCACAGGGCTTCCGGAAACACCATATATTTT.

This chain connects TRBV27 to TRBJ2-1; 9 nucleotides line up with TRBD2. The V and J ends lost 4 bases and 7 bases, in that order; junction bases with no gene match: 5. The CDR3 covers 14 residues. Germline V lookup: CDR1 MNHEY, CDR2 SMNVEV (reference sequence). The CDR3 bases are TGTGCCAGCAGTTCCCGGGCGGGGGGGAATGAGCAGTTCTTC. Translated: CASSSRAGGNEQFF.

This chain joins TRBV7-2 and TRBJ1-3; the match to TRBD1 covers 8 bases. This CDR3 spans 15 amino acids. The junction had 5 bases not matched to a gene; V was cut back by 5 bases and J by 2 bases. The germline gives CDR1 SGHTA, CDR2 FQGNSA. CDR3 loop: CASSILTGAGNTIYF. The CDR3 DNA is TGTGCCAGCAGCATCTTGACAGGGGCTGGAAACACCATATATTTT. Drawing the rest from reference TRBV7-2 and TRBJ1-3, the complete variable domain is GAGVSQSPSNKVTEKGKDVELRCDPISGHTALYWYRQSLGQGLEFLIYFQGNSAPDKSGLPSDRFSAERTGGSVSTLTIQRTQQEDSAVYLCASSILTGAGNTIYFGEGSWLTVV.

CDR3 residues: CASSLVAPQSTDTQYF. CDR3 DNA: TGCGCCAGCAGCTTGGTGGCTCCCCAAAGCACAGATACGCAGTATTTT. This sequence joins TRBV5-1 and TRBJ2-3, with D uncertain. The CDR3 is made up of 16 amino acids. Deletions cut 0 bases from V and 0 bases from J, with 11 bases between. Germline V gene data show CDR1 as SGHRS and CDR2 as YFSETQ.

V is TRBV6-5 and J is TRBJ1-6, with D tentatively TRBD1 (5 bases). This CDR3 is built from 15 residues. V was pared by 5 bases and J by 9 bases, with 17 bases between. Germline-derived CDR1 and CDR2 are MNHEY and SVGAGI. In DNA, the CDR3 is TGTGCCAGCAGTACCGGACCGTCGAGGGGTTCACCCCTCCACTTT. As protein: CASSTGPSRGSPLHF.

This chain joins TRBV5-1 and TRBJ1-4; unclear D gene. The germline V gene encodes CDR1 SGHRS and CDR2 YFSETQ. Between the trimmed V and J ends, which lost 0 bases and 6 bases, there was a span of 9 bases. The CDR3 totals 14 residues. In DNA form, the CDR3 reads TGCGCCAGCAGCTTGGCTCGACCAGATGAAAAACTGTTTTTT. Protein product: CASSLARPDEKLFF. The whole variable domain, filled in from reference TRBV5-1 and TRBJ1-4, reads KAGVTQTPRYLIKTRGQQVTLSCSPISGHRSVSWYQQTPGQGLQFLFEYFSETQRNKGNFPGRFSGRQFSNSRSEMNVSTLELGDSALYLCASSLARPDEKLFFGSGTQLSVL.

The CDR3 coding sequence is TGCGCCAGCAGCTCCTCCCGGGACAGGGGAGACTATGGCTACACCTTC. Its translation: CASSSSRDRGDYGYTF. This rearrangement joins TRBV4-3 to TRBJ1-2; 10 nucleotides align to TRBD1. The germline gives CDR1 LGHNA, CDR2 YSLEER. The CDR3 extends over 16 amino acids. V dropped 5 bases and J dropped 3; count of bases not matched to a gene: 9.

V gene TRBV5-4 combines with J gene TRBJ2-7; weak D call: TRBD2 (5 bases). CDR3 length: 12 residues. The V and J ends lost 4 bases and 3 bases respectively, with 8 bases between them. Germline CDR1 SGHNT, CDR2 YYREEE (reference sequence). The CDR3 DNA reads TGTGCCAGCAGCCGGGGTCTCTACGAGCAGTACTTC. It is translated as CASSRGLYEQYF.

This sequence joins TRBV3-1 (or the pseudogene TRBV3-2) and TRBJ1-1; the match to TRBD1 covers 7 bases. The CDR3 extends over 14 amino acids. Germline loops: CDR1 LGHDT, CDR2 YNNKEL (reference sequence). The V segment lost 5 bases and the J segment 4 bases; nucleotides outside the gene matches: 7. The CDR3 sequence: CASSYHSGGTEAFF. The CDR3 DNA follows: TGTGCCAGCAGCTACCATTCAGGGGGCACTGAAGCTTTCTTT.

CDR3 amino acids: CASSPGGAGETQYF. The CDR3 DNA sequence: TGTGCCAGCTCACCAGGGGGCGCAGGGGAGACCCAGTACTTC. V usage is TRBV18 and J usage is TRBJ2-5; weak D call: TRBD1 (6 bases). With 2 bases removed from V and 5 bases from J, the gap between germline ends came to 12 bases. This CDR3 contains 14 residues. Germline lookup yields CDR1 KGHSH and CDR2 LQKENI.

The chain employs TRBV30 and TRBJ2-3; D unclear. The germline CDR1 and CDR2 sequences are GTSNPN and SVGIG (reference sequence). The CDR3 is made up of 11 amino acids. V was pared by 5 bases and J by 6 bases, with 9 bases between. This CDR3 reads CAWLPLDTQYF. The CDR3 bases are TGTGCCTGGCTGCCTTTGGATACGCAGTATTTT.

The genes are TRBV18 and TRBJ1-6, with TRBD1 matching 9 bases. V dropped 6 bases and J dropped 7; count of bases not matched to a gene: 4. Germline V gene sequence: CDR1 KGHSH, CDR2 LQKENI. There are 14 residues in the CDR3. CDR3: CASSPTGGNSPLHF. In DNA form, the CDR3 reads TGTGCCAGCTCTCCGACAGGGGGGAATTCACCCCTCCACTTT.

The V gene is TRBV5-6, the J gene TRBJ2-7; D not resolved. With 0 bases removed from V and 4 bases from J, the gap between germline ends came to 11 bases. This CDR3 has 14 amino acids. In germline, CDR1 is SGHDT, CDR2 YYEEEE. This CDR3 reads CASSLGGLDYEQYF. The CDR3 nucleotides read TGTGCCAGCAGCTTGGGTGGGCTCGATTACGAGCAGTACTTC.

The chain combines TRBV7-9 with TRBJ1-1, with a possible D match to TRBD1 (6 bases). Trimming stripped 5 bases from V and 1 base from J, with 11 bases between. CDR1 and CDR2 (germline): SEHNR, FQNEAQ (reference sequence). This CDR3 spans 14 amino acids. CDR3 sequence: CASSDTGPNTEAFF. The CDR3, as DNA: TGTGCCAGCAGCGACACAGGGCCGAACACTGAAGCTTTCTTT.

The CDR3 sequence: CSATMSSYNEQFF. DNA of the CDR3: TGCAGCGCTACGATGAGCTCCTACAATGAGCAGTTCTTC. The V gene is TRBV29-1, the J gene TRBJ2-1; D gene ambiguous. Germline values: CDR1 SQVTM, CDR2 ANQGSEA. Trimming shortened V by 7 bases and J by 0 bases, and 10 bases separated the two germline ends. The length of the CDR3 is 13 residues.

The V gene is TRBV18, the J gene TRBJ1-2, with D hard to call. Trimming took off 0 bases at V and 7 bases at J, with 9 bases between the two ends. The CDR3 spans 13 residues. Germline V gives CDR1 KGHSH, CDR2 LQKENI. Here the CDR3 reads CASSPPEGFGYTF. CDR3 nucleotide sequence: TGTGCCAGCTCACCACCGGAAGGTTTTGGCTACACCTTC.